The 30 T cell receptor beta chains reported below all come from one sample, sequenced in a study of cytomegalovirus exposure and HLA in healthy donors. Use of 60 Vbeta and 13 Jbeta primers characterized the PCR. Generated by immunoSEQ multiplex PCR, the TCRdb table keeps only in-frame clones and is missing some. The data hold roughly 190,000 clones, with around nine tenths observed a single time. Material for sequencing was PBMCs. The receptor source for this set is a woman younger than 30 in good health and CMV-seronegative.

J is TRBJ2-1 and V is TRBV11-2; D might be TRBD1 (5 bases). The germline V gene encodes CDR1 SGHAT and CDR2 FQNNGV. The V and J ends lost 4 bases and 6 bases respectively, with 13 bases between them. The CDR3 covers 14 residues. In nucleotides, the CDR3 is TGTGCCAGCAGCTCCCCTAGGGGCGGCAATGAGCAGTTCTTC. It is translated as CASSSPRGGNEQFF.

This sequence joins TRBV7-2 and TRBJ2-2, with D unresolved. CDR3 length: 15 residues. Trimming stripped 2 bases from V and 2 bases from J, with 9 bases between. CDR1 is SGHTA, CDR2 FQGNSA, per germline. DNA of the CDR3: TGTGCCAGCAGCTTACGACTCCTCAACACCGGGGAGCTGTTTTTT. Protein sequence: CASSLRLLNTGELFF.

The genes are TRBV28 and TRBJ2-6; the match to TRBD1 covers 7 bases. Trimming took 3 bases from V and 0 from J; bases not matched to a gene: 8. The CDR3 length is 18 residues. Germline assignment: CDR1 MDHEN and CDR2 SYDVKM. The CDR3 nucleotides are TGTGCCAGCAGTTTTTACAGGGGTTCCCGCTCTGGGGCCAACGTCCTGACTTTC. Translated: CASSFYRGSRSGANVLTF.

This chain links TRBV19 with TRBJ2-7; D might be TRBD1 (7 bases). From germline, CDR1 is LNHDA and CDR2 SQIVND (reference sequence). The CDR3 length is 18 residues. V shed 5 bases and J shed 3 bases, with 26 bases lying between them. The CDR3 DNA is TGTGCCAGTAGTCTCATAACCGGGACAGCTGTGGGGGGCTACGAGCAGTACTTC. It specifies CASSLITGTAVGGYEQYF.

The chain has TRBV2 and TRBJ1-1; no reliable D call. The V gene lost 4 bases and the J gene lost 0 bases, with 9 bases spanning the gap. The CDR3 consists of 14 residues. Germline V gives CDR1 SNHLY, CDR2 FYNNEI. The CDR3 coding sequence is TGTGCCAGCAGTGCCCCAGGTTTGAACACTGAAGCTTTCTTT. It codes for CASSAPGLNTEAFF. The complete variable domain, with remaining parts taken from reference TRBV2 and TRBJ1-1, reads EPEVTQTPSHQVTQMGQEVILRCVPISNHLYFYWYRQILGQKVEFLVSFYNNEISEKSEIFDDQFSVERPDGSNFTLKIRSTKLEDSAMYFCASSAPGLNTEAFFGQGTRLTVV.

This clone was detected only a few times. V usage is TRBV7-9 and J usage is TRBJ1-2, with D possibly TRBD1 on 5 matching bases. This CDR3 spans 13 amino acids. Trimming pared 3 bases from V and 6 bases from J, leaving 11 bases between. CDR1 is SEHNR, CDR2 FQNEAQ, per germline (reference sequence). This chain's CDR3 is CASSLATGDGYTF. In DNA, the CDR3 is TGTGCCAGCAGCTTGGCGACGGGGGATGGCTACACCTTC.

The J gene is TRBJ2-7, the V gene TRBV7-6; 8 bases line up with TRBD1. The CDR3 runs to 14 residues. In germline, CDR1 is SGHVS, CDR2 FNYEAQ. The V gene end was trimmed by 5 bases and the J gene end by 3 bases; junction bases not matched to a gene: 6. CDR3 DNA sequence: TGTGCCAGCAGCGTCGGACAGGGTATCTACGAGCAGTACTTC. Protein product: CASSVGQGIYEQYF. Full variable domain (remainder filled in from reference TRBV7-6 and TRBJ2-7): GAGVSQSPRYKVTKRGQDVALRCDPISGHVSLYWYRQALGQGPEFLTYFNYEAQQDKSGLPNDRFSAERPEGSISTLTIQRTEQRDSAMYRCASSVGQGIYEQYFGPGTRLTVT.

CDR3 nucleotide sequence: TGTGCCAGTAGTATCGCATGGCAGGGTGTTTATGGCTACACCTTC. Protein product: CASSIAWQGVYGYTF. The chain employs TRBV19 and TRBJ1-2, with TRBD1 as a possible D gene (5 bases). This CDR3 has 15 residues. The V gene's germline CDR1 is LNHDA and CDR2 SQIVND (reference sequence). Trimming took off 3 bases at V and 5 bases at J, with 16 bases between the two ends.

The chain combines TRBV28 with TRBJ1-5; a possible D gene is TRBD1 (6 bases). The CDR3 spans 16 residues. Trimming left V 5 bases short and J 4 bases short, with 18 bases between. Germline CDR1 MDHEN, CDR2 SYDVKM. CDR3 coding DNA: TGTGCCAGCAGTACCCCGGGACAACCCTCTAATCAGCCCCAGCATTTT. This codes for CASSTPGQPSNQPQHF.

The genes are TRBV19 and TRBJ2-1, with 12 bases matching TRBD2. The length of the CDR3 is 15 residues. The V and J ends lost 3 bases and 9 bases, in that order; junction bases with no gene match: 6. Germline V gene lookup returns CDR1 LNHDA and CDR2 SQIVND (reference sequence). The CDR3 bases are TGTGCCAGTAGTATGACTAGCGGGAGTTCCGGTGAGCAGTTCTTC. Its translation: CASSMTSGSSGEQFF.

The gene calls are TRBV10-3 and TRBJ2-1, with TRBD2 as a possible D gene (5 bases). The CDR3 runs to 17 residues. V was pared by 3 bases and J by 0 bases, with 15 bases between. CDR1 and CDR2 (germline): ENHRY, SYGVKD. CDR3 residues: CAISEMERSSSYNEQFF. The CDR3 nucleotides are TGTGCCATCAGTGAAATGGAGCGGAGTAGCTCCTACAATGAGCAGTTCTTC.

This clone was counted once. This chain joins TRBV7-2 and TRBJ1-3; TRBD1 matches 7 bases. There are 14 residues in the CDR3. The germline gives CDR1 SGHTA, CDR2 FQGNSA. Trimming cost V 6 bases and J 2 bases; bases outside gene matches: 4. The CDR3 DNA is TGTGCCAGCAGGACCGGGACAGCTGGAAACACCATATATTTT. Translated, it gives CASRTGTAGNTIYF.

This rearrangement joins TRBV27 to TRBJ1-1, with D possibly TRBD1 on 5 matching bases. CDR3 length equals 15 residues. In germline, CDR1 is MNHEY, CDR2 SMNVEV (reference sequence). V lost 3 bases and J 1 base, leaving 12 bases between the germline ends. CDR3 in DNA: TGTGCCAGCAGTTTCGGGGGGAATAGGAACACTGAAGCTTTCTTT. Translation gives CASSFGGNRNTEAFF.

For the CDR3, the DNA is TGTGCCAGCAGCTCGTACAGGGGGGAGCAGTACTTC. Protein: CASSSYRGEQYF. The V and J genes are TRBV13 and TRBJ2-7, with 8 bases aligning to TRBD1. There are 12 residues in the CDR3. The germline V gene encodes CDR1 PRHDT and CDR2 FYEKMQ (reference sequence). Unmatched junction bases numbered 3, after V lost 4 bases and J lost 7 bases.

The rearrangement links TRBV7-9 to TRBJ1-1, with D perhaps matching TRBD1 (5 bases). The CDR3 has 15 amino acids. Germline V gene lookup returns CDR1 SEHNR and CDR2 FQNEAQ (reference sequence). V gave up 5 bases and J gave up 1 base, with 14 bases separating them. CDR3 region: CASSTYGHQNTEAFF. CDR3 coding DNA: TGTGCCAGCAGCACATACGGACACCAGAACACTGAAGCTTTCTTT.

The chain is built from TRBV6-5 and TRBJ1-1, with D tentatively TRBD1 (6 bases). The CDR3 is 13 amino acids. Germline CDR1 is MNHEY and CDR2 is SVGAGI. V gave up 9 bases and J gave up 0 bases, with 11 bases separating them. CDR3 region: CASPTGMNTEAFF. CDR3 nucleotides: TGTGCCAGTCCGACAGGAATGAACACTGAAGCTTTCTTT.

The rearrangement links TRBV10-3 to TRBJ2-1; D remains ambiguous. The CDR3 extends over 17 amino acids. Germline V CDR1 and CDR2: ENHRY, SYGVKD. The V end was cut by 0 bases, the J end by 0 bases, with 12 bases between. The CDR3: CAISESARLSSYNEQFF. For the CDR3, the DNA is TGTGCCATCAGTGAGTCGGCCAGGTTGAGCTCCTACAATGAGCAGTTCTTC.

DNA of the CDR3: TGTGCCAGCAGTTTTCGTCCCGGGACAGGGATCCCTGGCTCCTATAATTCACCCCTCCACTTT. It encodes CASSFRPGTGIPGSYNSPLHF. V is TRBV27 and J is TRBJ1-6, with 9 bases aligning to TRBD1. The CDR3 has 21 residues. Trimming cost V 3 bases and J 0 bases; bases outside gene matches: 15. The germline V gene encodes CDR1 MNHEY and CDR2 SMNVEV (reference sequence).

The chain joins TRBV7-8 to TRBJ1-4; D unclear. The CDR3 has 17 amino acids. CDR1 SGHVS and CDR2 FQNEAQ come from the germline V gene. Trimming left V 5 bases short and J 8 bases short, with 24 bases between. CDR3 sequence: CASSLEGRSTFREKLFF. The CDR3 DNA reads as TGTGCCAGCAGCCTCGAGGGCAGGTCTACCTTCAGGGAAAAACTGTTTTTT.

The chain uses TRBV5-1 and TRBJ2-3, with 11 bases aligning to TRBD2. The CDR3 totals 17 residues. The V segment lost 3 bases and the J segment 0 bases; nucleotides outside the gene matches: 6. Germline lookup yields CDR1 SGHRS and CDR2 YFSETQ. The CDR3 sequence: CASSWSLAGGSTDTQYF. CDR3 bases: TGCGCCAGCAGCTGGAGTTTAGCGGGGGGGAGCACAGATACGCAGTATTTT. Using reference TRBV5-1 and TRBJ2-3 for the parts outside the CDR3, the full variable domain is KAGVTQTPRYLIKTRGQQVTLSCSPISGHRSVSWYQQTPGQGLQFLFEYFSETQRNKGNFPGRFSGRQFSNSRSEMNVSTLELGDSALYLCASSWSLAGGSTDTQYFGPGTRLTVL.

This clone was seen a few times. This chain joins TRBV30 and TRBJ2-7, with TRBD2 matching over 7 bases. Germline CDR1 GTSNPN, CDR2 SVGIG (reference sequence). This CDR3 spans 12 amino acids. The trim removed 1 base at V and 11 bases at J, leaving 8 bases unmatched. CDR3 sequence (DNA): TGTGCCTGGAGTGAAGCGGGGCAGGGCGAGTACTTC. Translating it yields CAWSEAGQGEYF.

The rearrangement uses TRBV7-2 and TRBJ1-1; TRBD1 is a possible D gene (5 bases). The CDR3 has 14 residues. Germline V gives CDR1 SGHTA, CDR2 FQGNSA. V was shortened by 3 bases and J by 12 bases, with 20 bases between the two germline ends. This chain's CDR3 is CASSFTGTAGGSFF. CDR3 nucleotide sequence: TGTGCCAGCAGCTTTACCGGGACCGCCGGGGGGTCTTTCTTT.

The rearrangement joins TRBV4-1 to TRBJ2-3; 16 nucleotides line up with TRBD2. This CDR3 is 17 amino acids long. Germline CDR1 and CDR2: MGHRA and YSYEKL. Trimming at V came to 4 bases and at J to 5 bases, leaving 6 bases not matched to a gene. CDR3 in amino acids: CASSRQGLAGGKDTQYF. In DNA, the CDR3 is TGCGCCAGCAGCCGCCAGGGACTAGCGGGAGGGAAAGATACGCAGTATTTT.

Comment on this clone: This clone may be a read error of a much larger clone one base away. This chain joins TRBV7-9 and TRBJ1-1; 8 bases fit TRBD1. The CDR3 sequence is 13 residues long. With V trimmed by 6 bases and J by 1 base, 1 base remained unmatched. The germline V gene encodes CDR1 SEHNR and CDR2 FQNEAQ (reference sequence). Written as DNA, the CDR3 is TGTGCCAGCAGGGACAGGGAGAACACTGAAGCTTTCTTT. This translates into CASRDRENTEAFF.

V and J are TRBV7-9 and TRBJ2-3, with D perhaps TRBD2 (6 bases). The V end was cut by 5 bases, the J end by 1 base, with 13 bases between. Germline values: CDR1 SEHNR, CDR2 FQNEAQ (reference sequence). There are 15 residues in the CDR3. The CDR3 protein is CASSPLGLRTDTQYF. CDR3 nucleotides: TGTGCCAGCAGCCCCTTGGGACTTCGCACAGATACGCAGTATTTT.

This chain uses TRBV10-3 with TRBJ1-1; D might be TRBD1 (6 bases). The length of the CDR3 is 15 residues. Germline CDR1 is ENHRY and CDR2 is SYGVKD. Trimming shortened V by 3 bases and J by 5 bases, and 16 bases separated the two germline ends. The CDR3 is CAISDQGQVSTEAFF. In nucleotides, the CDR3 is TGTGCCATCAGTGACCAGGGGCAAGTTTCAACTGAAGCTTTCTTT.

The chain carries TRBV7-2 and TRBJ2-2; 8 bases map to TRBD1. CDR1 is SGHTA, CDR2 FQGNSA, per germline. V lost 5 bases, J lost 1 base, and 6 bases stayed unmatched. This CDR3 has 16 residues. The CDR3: CASSLRQGRNTGELFF. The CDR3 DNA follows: TGTGCCAGCAGCCTTAGACAGGGGCGGAACACCGGGGAGCTGTTTTTT.

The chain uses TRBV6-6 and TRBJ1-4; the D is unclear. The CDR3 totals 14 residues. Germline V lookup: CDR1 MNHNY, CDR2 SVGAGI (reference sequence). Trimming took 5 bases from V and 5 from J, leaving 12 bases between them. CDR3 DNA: TGTGCCAGCAGTGGACTGTTAGGGAATGAAAAACTGTTTTTT. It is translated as CASSGLLGNEKLFF.

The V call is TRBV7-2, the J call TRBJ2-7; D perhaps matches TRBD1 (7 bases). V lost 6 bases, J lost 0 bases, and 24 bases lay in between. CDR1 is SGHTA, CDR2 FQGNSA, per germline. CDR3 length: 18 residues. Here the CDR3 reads CASRKGGAGTAASYEQYF. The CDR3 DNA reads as TGTGCCAGCAGGAAAGGAGGGGCCGGGACAGCCGCCTCCTACGAGCAGTACTTC.

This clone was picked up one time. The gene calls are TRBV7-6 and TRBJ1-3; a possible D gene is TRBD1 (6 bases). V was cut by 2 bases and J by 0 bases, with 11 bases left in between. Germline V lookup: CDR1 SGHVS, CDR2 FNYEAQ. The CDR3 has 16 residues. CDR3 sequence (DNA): TGTGCCAGCAGCTTATTTGGACAGAGCTCTGGAAACACCATATATTTT. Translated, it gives CASSLFGQSSGNTIYF.